A single sample is the source of the 17 T cell receptor beta chains below, sequenced in a study of blood T cell repertoires in COVID-19 (dated by TCRdb to 2020 to 2021). Libraries were prepared through the immunoSEQ multiplex PCR assay. TCRdb provides this immuneACCESS table in a form limited to in-frame rearrangements. Some clones are lacking; in checked studies, under half of them reflect an unresolved V gene, and why the rest are absent is not known. This sample has fewer than 85,000 clones in its table, and roughly four fifths of those were observed once. The ten largest clones represent around 28% of the sample. The sample was peripheral blood. The receptors here all came from a human donor in a cohort sampled during active COVID-19.

The gene calls are TRBV11-2 and TRBJ2-2; 9 bases match TRBD1. This CDR3 comprises 18 residues. CDR1 is SGHAT and CDR2 is FQNNGV in the germline V gene. Unmatched junction bases numbered 13, after V lost 4 bases and J lost 4 bases. CDR3 bases: TGTGCCAGCAGCTACAACGTACCGGGACAGGGACCCACCGGGGAGCTGTTTTTT. Its translation: CASSYNVPGQGPTGELFF.

The gene calls are TRBV6-5 and TRBJ2-7; no clear D gene. Germline-derived CDR1 and CDR2 are MNHEY and SVGAGI. V shed 5 bases and J shed 0 bases, with 11 bases lying between them. CDR3 length: 14 amino acids. This chain's CDR3 is CASSTAGSSYEQYF. CDR3 nucleotides: TGTGCCAGCAGTACGGCAGGTAGCTCCTACGAGCAGTACTTC.

This chain uses TRBV11-3 with TRBJ2-3; D may be TRBD2 (7 bases). Trimming left V 2 bases short and J 0 bases short, with 12 bases between. The CDR3 covers 16 residues. Germline-derived CDR1 and CDR2 are SGHNT and YENEEA. CDR3 residues: CASSLRGGYSTDTQYF. CDR3 DNA sequence: TGTGCCAGCAGCTTAAGGGGGGGCTATAGCACAGATACGCAGTATTTT.

The chain is built from TRBV13 and TRBJ2-7; 7 positions agree with TRBD1. The V segment lost 5 bases and the J segment 3 bases; nucleotides outside the gene matches: 4. The CDR3 extends over 13 amino acids. The germline V gene encodes CDR1 PRHDT and CDR2 FYEKMQ (reference sequence). The CDR3 loop reads CASSLGTVYEQYF. The DNA for the CDR3 is TGTGCCAGCAGCCTCGGGACAGTCTACGAGCAGTACTTC. Supplemented by reference TRBV13 and TRBJ2-7, the full variable domain reads AAGVIQSPRHLIKEKRETATLKCYPIPRHDTVYWYQQGPGQDPQFLISFYEKMQSDKGSIPDRFSAQQFSDYHSELNMSSLELGDSALYFCASSLGTVYEQYFGPGTRLTVT.

The chain has TRBV18 and TRBJ2-2, with 8 bases aligning to TRBD1. V was clipped by 3 bases and J by 1 base; unmatched bases: 4. CDR1 is KGHSH and CDR2 is LQKENI in the germline V gene. The CDR3 has 16 amino acids. This chain's CDR3 is CASSPPGTGNTGELFF. In DNA form, the CDR3 reads TGTGCCAGCTCACCGCCGGGGACAGGGAACACCGGGGAGCTGTTTTTT.

The chain is built from TRBV10-1 and TRBJ2-1; D is possibly TRBD2 (6 bases). This CDR3 has 17 residues. Germline V gene data show CDR1 as WNHNN and CDR2 as SYGVQD (reference sequence). Trimming left V 0 bases short and J 9 bases short, with 21 bases between. CDR3 DNA: TGCGCCAGCAGTGAGTCGGCGGGGACCCATACTAGTAGTGAGCAGTTCTTC. It yields the protein CASSESAGTHTSSEQFF.

This chain connects TRBV18 to TRBJ2-1; the match to TRBD1 covers 8 bases. Germline V CDR1 and CDR2: KGHSH, LQKENI. The CDR3 has 15 residues. The trim removed 3 bases at V and 7 bases at J, leaving 8 bases unmatched. CDR3: CASSPRQGRYNEQFF. The DNA of the CDR3 is TGTGCCAGCTCACCCCGACAGGGGAGGTATAATGAGCAGTTCTTC.

This chain joins TRBV5-6 and TRBJ2-1; 10 bases fit TRBD2. This CDR3 has 16 residues. V shed 0 bases, J shed 5 bases, and the junction held 5 bases outside the gene matches. The germline CDR1 and CDR2 sequences are SGHDT and YYEEEE. The DNA of the CDR3 is TGTGCCAGCAGCTTGGGAGCGGGGGGGCCGCACAATGAGCAGTTCTTC. Protein: CASSLGAGGPHNEQFF.

The V gene is TRBV6-4, the J gene TRBJ1-5; TRBD1 matches at 9 bases. CDR3 size: 23 residues. The V gene end was trimmed by 2 bases and the J gene end by 0 bases; junction bases not matched to a gene: 23. The V gene's germline CDR1 is MRHNA and CDR2 SNTAGT. CDR3 in amino acids: CASSDARDRDSDSLLNSNQPQHF. CDR3 nucleotides: TGTGCCAGCAGTGACGCCCGGGACAGGGATTCGGACTCTCTTCTGAATAGCAATCAGCCCCAGCATTTT.

This chain uses TRBV5-1 with TRBJ2-2; 7 bases agree with TRBD1. The germline V gene has CDR1 SGHRS and CDR2 YFSETQ. Trimming removed 2 bases from V and 0 bases from J; junction bases left unmatched: 1. The CDR3 consists of 15 residues. The CDR3, as DNA: TGCGCCAGCAGCTTTCAGGGGGCGAACACCGGGGAGCTGTTTTTT. Translated, it gives CASSFQGANTGELFF. The variable domain in full, completed from reference TRBV5-1 and TRBJ2-2, reads KAGVTQTPRYLIKTRGQQVTLSCSPISGHRSVSWYQQTPGQGLQFLFEYFSETQRNKGNFPGRFSGRQFSNSRSEMNVSTLELGDSALYLCASSFQGANTGELFFGEGSRLTVL.

V gene TRBV4-2 combines with J gene TRBJ1-2, with TRBD1 identical over 8 bases. The CDR3 is made up of 16 amino acids. CDR1 LGHNA and CDR2 YNFKEQ come from the germline V gene. The J segment lost 8 bases and the V segment lost 0 bases, leaving 11 bases of the junction unmatched. CDR3 nucleotide sequence: TGTGCCAGCAGCCAAGATCTCCAGGGGGCGGTTTGGGGCTACACCTTC. Translation: CASSQDLQGAVWGYTF.

This clone was seen only once. The V and J genes are TRBV7-9 and TRBJ1-2; 10 bases fit TRBD1. Per the germline V gene, CDR1 is SEHNR and CDR2 is FQNEAQ (reference sequence). CDR3 length equals 14 residues. J was trimmed by 8 bases and V by 1 base; bases with no gene match: 4. The DNA for the CDR3 is TGTGCCAGCAGCTTAGACGACAGGGGGCGGGGCTACACCTTC. As protein: CASSLDDRGRGYTF.

The J gene is TRBJ2-7, the V gene TRBV7-2; TRBD1 matches 7 bases. The junction had 8 bases not matched to a gene; V was cut back by 5 bases and J by 7 bases. There are 13 residues in the CDR3. Per germline, CDR1 SGHTA and CDR2 FQGNSA. This CDR3 is CASSGYRGAEQYF. CDR3 DNA sequence: TGTGCCAGCAGCGGATACAGGGGAGCGGAGCAGTACTTC.

The chain couples TRBV19 to TRBJ2-7; 7 nucleotides align to TRBD1. V shed 4 bases and J 6 bases; nucleotides not matched to a gene: 9. This CDR3 has 14 amino acids. Looked up from germline, CDR1 is LNHDA and CDR2 is SQIVND (reference sequence). CDR3 sequence: CASSKAGGKGEQYF. The CDR3 DNA reads TGTGCCAGTAGTAAGGCAGGGGGTAAAGGCGAGCAGTACTTC.

J is TRBJ2-5 and V is TRBV9; 8 nucleotides match TRBD1. Per the germline V gene, CDR1 is SGDLS and CDR2 is YYNGEE. The CDR3 runs 15 residues. V trimming: 3 bases; J trimming: 0 bases; junction bases outside the gene matches: 4. DNA for the CDR3: TGTGCCAGCAGCGATCGACAGGGGTACCAAGAGACCCAGTACTTC. Translated, it gives CASSDRQGYQETQYF.

This clone was counted only a few times. The V and J genes are TRBV5-4 and TRBJ2-5; perhaps TRBD2 as D (7 bases). V gave up 3 bases and J gave up 5 bases, with 14 bases separating them. This CDR3 spans 14 amino acids. The germline V gene encodes CDR1 SGHNT and CDR2 YYREEE (reference sequence). CDR3 nucleotides: TGTGCCAGCAGCTCGGAGGGGGGGCATGAGACCCAGTACTTC. Translation: CASSSEGGHETQYF.

This clone was seen a few times. The gene calls are TRBV6-5 and TRBJ1-5; D might be TRBD1 (6 bases). V lost 7 bases, J lost 3 bases, and 10 bases lay in between. This CDR3 comprises 13 residues. The V gene's germline CDR1 is MNHEY and CDR2 SVGAGI. The CDR3, as DNA: TGTGCCAGCAAACAGGGCCCCAATCAGCCCCAGCATTTT. It codes for CASKQGPNQPQHF.